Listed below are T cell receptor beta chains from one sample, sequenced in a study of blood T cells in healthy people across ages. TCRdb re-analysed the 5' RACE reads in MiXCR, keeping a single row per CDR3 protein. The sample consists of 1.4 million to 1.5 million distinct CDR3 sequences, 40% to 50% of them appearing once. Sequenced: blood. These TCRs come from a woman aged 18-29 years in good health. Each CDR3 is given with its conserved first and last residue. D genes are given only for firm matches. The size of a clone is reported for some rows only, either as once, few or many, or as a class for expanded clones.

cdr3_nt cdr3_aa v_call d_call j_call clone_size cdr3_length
TGCGCCAGCAGCTGGGGCCCATACAATGAGCAGTTCTTC CASSWGPYNEQFF TRBV5-1 NA TRBJ2-1 NA 13
TGCAGTGCTAATATTAGGCCCGGGGGATCCAATGAGCAGTTCTTC CSANIRPGGSNEQFF TRBV20-1 NA TRBJ2-1 NA 15
TGTGCCAGCAGTGAATTTTGGGCAGGGGCGAGCACAGATACGCAGTATTTT CASSEFWAGASTDTQYF TRBV25-1 NA TRBJ2-3 NA 17
TGTGCCAGCAGATTAACAGGGGGCGGGGGTCAAGAGACCCAGTACTTC CASRLTGGGGQETQYF TRBV28 TRBD1 TRBJ2-5 once 16
TGTGTCAGCAGCTTAGCGGTTTTTCAGCCCCAGCATTTT CVSSLAVFQPQHF TRBV7-9 NA TRBJ1-5 NA 13
TGCAGTGCGAGGGGTTGGTTGTGGGACAGGGGCTACGAGCAGTACTTC CSARGWLWDRGYEQYF TRBV20-1 TRBD1 TRBJ2-7 few 16
TGTGCCAGCAGTTTCGGCGGGAGGGTGAATGAGCAGTTCTTC CASSFGGRVNEQFF TRBV12-3/TRBV12-4 TRBD2 TRBJ2-1 few 14
TGTGCCAGCAGCCCACCTACTAGTACCGGGGGCGAGCAGTACTTC CASSPPTSTGGEQYF TRBV6-2/TRBV6-3 NA TRBJ2-7 NA 15
TGTGCCAGCAGCCAAGATGGGAGCGGGACGGGCAATGAGCAGTTCTTC CASSQDGSGTGNEQFF TRBV4-2 TRBD2 TRBJ2-1 NA 16
TGCAGTGACCCGGGCCTTTCATACGAGCAGTACTTC CSDPGLSYEQYF TRBV20-1 NA TRBJ2-7 few 12
TGTGCCTCCGACCCCCCAATAGGAGGGGGACGCACAGATACGCAGTATTTT CASDPPIGGGRTDTQYF TRBV5-8 NA TRBJ2-3 NA 17
TGTGCCAGCAGTGAATGGCCTAGCGCAACCCGGAGGGCAGAGACCCAGTACTTC CASSEWPSATRRAETQYF TRBV2 NA TRBJ2-5 NA 18
TGTGCCAGCAGCTTAGGGAGAGATGATACGCAGTATTTT CASSLGRDDTQYF TRBV7-2 NA TRBJ2-3 few 13
TGTGCCAGCATCCTTTCGGGACAGTATAATGAAAAACTGTTTTTT CASILSGQYNEKLFF TRBV12-3/TRBV12-4 TRBD1 TRBJ1-4 few 15
TGCAGCGCAGAAACGAAGGGACAGACTAACTATGGCTACACCTTC CSAETKGQTNYGYTF TRBV29-1 TRBD1 TRBJ1-2 NA 15
TGCGCCAGCAGCTCGGGGACTAGCGGCCCCGGGGAGCTGTTTTTT CASSSGTSGPGELFF TRBV5-1 TRBD2 TRBJ2-2 few 15
TGTGCCAGCAGTTGGGTCCAGGGGAGGACAAGCTCCTACGAGCAGTACTTC CASSWVQGRTSSYEQYF TRBV28 NA TRBJ2-7 few 17
TGTGCCAGCAGCTCCCTCCCGCTCTCCTACAATGAGCAGTACTTC CASSSLPLSYNEQYF TRBV28 NA TRBJ2-5 NA 15
TGTGCCAGCAGTAGAGCGGGGGCGGTAGAGACCCAGTACTTC CASSRAGAVETQYF TRBV6-5 TRBD2 TRBJ2-5 NA 14
TGTGCCAGCAGCAAAAACCCCTCCAGTCGTGAGCAGTTCTTC CASSKNPSSREQFF TRBV21-1 NA TRBJ2-1 once 14
TGTGCCAGCAGTGGTGAGGGAGTCTCCTACGAGCAGTACTTC CASSGEGVSYEQYF TRBV2 NA TRBJ2-7 few 14
TGTGCCAGCAGTGGTACGAGCGGGAGTCAAGAGACGCAGTATTTT CASSGTSGSQETQYF TRBV6-2/TRBV6-3 TRBD2 TRBJ2-3 NA 15
TGCGCCAGCAGCCCCGGCAAAGGCGGAGTCGTCTACACCTTC CASSPGKGGVVYTF TRBV4-1 NA TRBJ1-2 few 14
TGTGCCAGCAGTTACTCGGGGCAGGGTGTCGTTGGCTACACCTTC CASSYSGQGVVGYTF TRBV6-5 NA TRBJ1-2 NA 15
TGTGCCAGCAGCTTAGCCGGACCGGGGGGCAATCAGCCCCAGCATTTT CASSLAGPGGNQPQHF TRBV11-2 NA TRBJ1-5 NA 16
TGTGCCAGCGGATCTTACAGGGCCCAAGAGACCCAGTACTTC CASGSYRAQETQYF TRBV7-9 NA TRBJ2-5 few 14
TGCAGCGTTGAGGCCCAGGCCCAGGGGGGCTACACCTTC CSVEAQAQGGYTF TRBV29-1 NA TRBJ1-2 NA 13
TGCAGTGCTACCCCTATCTCCGGGACAGGGGAGAACATTCAGTACTTC CSATPISGTGENIQYF TRBV20-1 TRBD1 TRBJ2-4 few 16
TGTGCCAGTAGTCCCGGCCGAGGGGGGCCCAGGAATGAGCAGTTCTTC CASSPGRGGPRNEQFF TRBV19 NA TRBJ2-1 NA 16
TGTGCCAGCAGGACAGGGTTTGGAGAGACCCAGTACTTC CASRTGFGETQYF TRBV27 TRBD1 TRBJ2-5 many 13
TGTGCCAGCGCCTTGACCGGGGGACATACTAACTATGGCTACACCTTC CASALTGGHTNYGYTF TRBV12-3/TRBV12-4 NA TRBJ1-2 NA 16
TGTGCCAGCAGCTTAGATCTAACTAGCGGGGCAGAGACCCAGTACTTC CASSLDLTSGAETQYF TRBV11-2 TRBD2 TRBJ2-5 NA 16
TGTGCCAGCAGCGTAGAAGGGACTAGCGAGGAGACCCAGTACTTC CASSVEGTSEETQYF TRBV9 TRBD2 TRBJ2-5 few 15
TGCGCCAGCAGCTCTACAACTAGCGGGTTCTGCAATGAGCAGTACTTC CASSSTTSGFCNEQYF TRBV5-1 TRBD2 TRBJ2-7 NA 16
TGTGCCAGCAGGCCCGACTGGAAACTCTACGAGCAGTACTTC CASRPDWKLYEQYF TRBV28 NA TRBJ2-7 few 14
TGTGCCAGCAGTTTAGCGCGGGTAGGTAGCACAGATACGCAGTATTTT CASSLARVGSTDTQYF TRBV12-3/TRBV12-4 NA TRBJ2-3 NA 16
TGTGCCATCAGTCCGACCAACAATGAGCAGTTCTTC CAISPTNNEQFF TRBV10-3 NA TRBJ2-1 NA 12
TGTGCCAGCAGCTTTTCTGGGGGACTAGCAACCGAGCAGTACTTC CASSFSGGLATEQYF TRBV5-5 TRBD2 TRBJ2-7 NA 15
TGTGCCAGCAGTCCTGGGACAGGGTTCGAGCAGTACTTC CASSPGTGFEQYF TRBV27 TRBD1 TRBJ2-7 few 13